This T cell receptor (beta chain) comes out of a study of T cells in Graves' hyperthyroidism and ophthalmopathy. The table lists this clonotype with many counts. CDR3 length equals 15 residues. The germline gives CDR1 MNHEY, CDR2 SMNVEV (reference sequence). With 1 base removed from V and 6 bases from J, the gap between germline ends came to 12 bases. Authors of the study amplified TCR beta CDR3 regions from RNA transcripts. The primer set for the first-round RT-PCR of the TCR CDR3 was HTBI. TCRdb re-analysed the multiplex PCR reads in MiXCR, keeping a single row per CDR3 protein. This sample yields approximately 570,000 distinct CDR3 sequences, of which approximately 20% are seen a single time; roughly 50% belongs to the top ten.

The chain has TRBV27 and TRBJ2-2; D is undetermined. Sequencing was carried out using blood. This clonotype was sampled from a man aged 35-49 years with Graves' ophthalmopathy. The CDR3 spells CASSLWAGQSGELFF. DNA for the CDR3: TGTGCCAGCAGTTTATGGGCAGGTCAATCCGGGGAGCTGTTTTTT.